These 15 T cell receptor beta chains were all obtained from the same sample, sequenced in a study of blood T cell repertoires in COVID-19. Some clones are missing from TCRdb's copy, which holds only in-frame ones; the method was immunoSEQ multiplex PCR. The data show approximately 30,000 clones, roughly nine tenths seen once. The sample consisted of peripheral blood. These receptors were taken from a human donor in a cohort sampled during active COVID-19.

This chain joins TRBV25-1 and TRBJ2-1, with 9 nucleotides matching TRBD1. CDR1 MGHDK and CDR2 SYGVNS come from the germline V gene. The V gene end was trimmed by 5 bases and the J gene end by 6 bases; junction bases not matched to a gene: 14. This CDR3 region has 17 residues. The CDR3 protein is CASSSNSGTGIGNEQFF. CDR3 nucleotides: TGTGCCAGCAGTAGCAACTCCGGGACAGGGATAGGCAATGAGCAGTTCTTC.

This clone showed up just a few times. The chain has TRBV6-5 and TRBJ2-1; 14 positions agree with TRBD2. The CDR3 length is 15 residues. Germline-derived CDR1 and CDR2 are MNHEY and SVGAGI. Trimming cost V 6 bases and J 7 bases; bases outside gene matches: 5. In DNA, the CDR3 is TGTGCCAGCAGCACGGGACTAGCGGGAGAGAATGAGCAGTTCTTC. It specifies CASSTGLAGENEQFF.

In its sample, this clone was seen a few times. J is TRBJ1-5 and V is TRBV24-1; D is possibly TRBD1 (6 bases). The V gene's germline CDR1 is KGHDR and CDR2 SFDVKD. V lost 0 bases, J lost 6 bases, and 26 bases lay in between. This CDR3 region has 20 residues. CDR3 DNA sequence: TGTGCCACCAGTGATTTGAAGGGGCGGACAGAAGATAACACCGGTCAGCCCCAGCATTTT. Translated, it gives CATSDLKGRTEDNTGQPQHF.

This clone is a singleton in its sample. J is TRBJ1-1 and V is TRBV28; D not resolved. The V end was cut by 10 bases, the J end by 4 bases, with 16 bases between. Germline V gives CDR1 MDHEN, CDR2 SYDVKM. The CDR3 extends over 13 amino acids. DNA for the CDR3: TGTGCCACCAGAGGGAGGGCGGGCACTGAAGCTTTCTTT. Translation: CATRGRAGTEAFF.

This chain uses TRBV7-3 with TRBJ1-1, with D possibly being TRBD1 (5 bases). V lost 3 bases, J lost 0 bases, and 5 bases lay in between. CDR1 SGHTA and CDR2 FQGTGA come from the germline V gene. The CDR3 contains 13 residues. The CDR3 protein is CASSLTVNTEAFF. The CDR3 bases are TGTGCCAGCAGCTTGACAGTGAACACTGAAGCTTTCTTT.

This rearrangement joins TRBV5-5 to TRBJ2-1; 10 bases agree with TRBD2. The CDR3 is 16 amino acids. V shed 3 bases and J 3 bases; nucleotides not matched to a gene: 6. Germline V gives CDR1 SGHKS, CDR2 YYEKEE (reference sequence). CDR3 region: CASSSLAGGNYNEQFF. The DNA for the CDR3 is TGTGCCAGCAGCTCCTTAGCGGGAGGAAACTACAATGAGCAGTTCTTC.

The chain joins TRBV3-1 (or the pseudogene TRBV3-2) to TRBJ2-3, with 11 bases fitting TRBD2. V lost 4 bases, J lost 4 bases, and 7 bases stayed unmatched. The germline V gene has CDR1 LGHDT and CDR2 YNNKEL (reference sequence). The CDR3 covers 16 residues. The CDR3 loop reads CASSRRLAGTSDTQYF. Here the CDR3 DNA reads TGTGCCAGCAGCCGTCGACTAGCGGGGACTTCAGATACGCAGTATTTT.

The gene calls are TRBV10-3 and TRBJ2-5; the match to TRBD1 covers 12 bases. This CDR3 region has 16 residues. Unmatched junction bases numbered 8, after V lost 2 bases and J lost 7 bases. The V gene's germline CDR1 is ENHRY and CDR2 SYGVKD. The CDR3 protein is CAISELGQGAEGTQYF. CDR3 nucleotide sequence: TGTGCCATCAGTGAGCTGGGACAGGGGGCAGAGGGGACCCAGTACTTC.

J is TRBJ2-3 and V is TRBV9, with a weak D call TRBD1 (6 bases). The germline V gene has CDR1 SGDLS and CDR2 YYNGEE. Trimming pared 0 bases from V and 3 bases from J, leaving 8 bases between. This CDR3 is 14 amino acids long. The CDR3: CASSVGGRTDTQYF. The CDR3 DNA follows: TGTGCCAGCAGCGTAGGGGGGCGGACAGATACGCAGTATTTT.

The chain joins TRBV3-1 (or the pseudogene TRBV3-2) to TRBJ2-2; no definite D call. CDR3 length equals 18 residues. The germline V gene has CDR1 LGHDT and CDR2 YNNKEL (reference sequence). V gave up 0 bases and J gave up 5 bases, with 19 bases separating them. CDR3: CASSQDLRGSIPTGELFF. CDR3 coding DNA: TGTGCCAGCAGCCAAGATTTAAGAGGATCAATACCGACCGGGGAGCTGTTTTTT.

The rearrangement joins TRBV5-1 to TRBJ2-3; 10 bases are a match to TRBD2. CDR3 length equals 15 residues. V shed 0 bases, J shed 3 bases, and the junction held 1 base outside the gene matches. In germline, CDR1 is SGHRS, CDR2 YFSETQ. The CDR3 nucleotides are TGCGCCAGCAGCTTGGAGACTAGCGGGACAGATACGCAGTATTTT. Its translation is CASSLETSGTDTQYF.

The rearrangement joins TRBV19 to TRBJ2-3, with 7 nucleotides matching TRBD2. The CDR3 consists of 15 residues. With 3 bases clipped from V and 1 base from J, the junction kept 4 bases outside the gene matches. Germline lookup yields CDR1 LNHDA and CDR2 SQIVND (reference sequence). CDR3 DNA: TGTGCCAGTAGTATGGTGGCGGGGGGCACAGATACGCAGTATTTT. It is translated as CASSMVAGGTDTQYF. The full variable domain, with the rest looked up from reference TRBV19 and TRBJ2-3, is DGGITQSPKYLFRKEGQNVTLSCEQNLNHDAMYWYRQDPGQGLRLIYYSQIVNDFQKGDIAEGYSVSREKKESFPLTVTSAQKNPTAFYLCASSMVAGGTDTQYFGPGTRLTVL.

The chain uses TRBV7-9 and TRBJ1-3; 7 bases map to TRBD1. V trimming: 8 bases; J trimming: 0 bases; junction bases outside the gene matches: 10. CDR3 size: 16 residues. The germline V gene encodes CDR1 SEHNR and CDR2 FQNEAQ (reference sequence). The CDR3 reads CASVQMTGNSGNTIYF. The DNA of the CDR3 is TGTGCCAGCGTCCAGATGACAGGGAACTCTGGAAACACCATATATTTT.

This chain joins TRBV30 and TRBJ1-4; TRBD1 agrees at 7 bases. V lost 4 bases and J lost 8; bases outside the gene matches: 10. CDR1 and CDR2 from the germline V gene are GTSNPN and SVGIG (reference sequence). The CDR3 contains 14 residues. CDR3 amino acids: CAWNAQGTREKLFF. CDR3 DNA sequence: TGTGCCTGGAACGCACAGGGGACTAGGGAAAAACTGTTTTTT.

This clone was observed once. This chain joins TRBV5-1 and TRBJ2-5, with 9 nucleotides matching TRBD1. Trimming at V came to 7 bases and at J to 0 bases, leaving 7 bases not matched to a gene. The CDR3 runs 15 residues. CDR1 SGHRS and CDR2 YFSETQ come from the germline V gene. The CDR3 DNA reads TGCGCCAGCCGAGGACAGGGGCCTGACCAAGAGACCCAGTACTTC. It encodes CASRGQGPDQETQYF.